The T cell receptor (beta chain) under discussion was sequenced for a study of blood T cell repertoires in COVID-19. Study context: The analysed material was cDNA or gDNA that came from T cells, B-cell-depleted T cells, or PBMCs.

Germline values: CDR1 MNHEY, CDR2 SVGAGI. V gave up 5 bases and J gave up 3 bases; unmatched junction bases: 4. The CDR3 is 14 residues long. As processed by the authors: The assay estimated nucleated cells by amplifying reference gene primers. The method was immunoSEQ multiplex PCR; TCRdb's version includes in-frame clones alone and lacks a portion of them. V, J and clone size are those of that table, while D and trimming were read from the DNA. Altogether 90,000 or so clones are present, 81% being singletons, with the ten largest covering 20% to 30%. The J gene is TRBJ1-1, the V gene TRBV6-5, with 9 bases lining up with TRBD1. Sequencing was performed on peripheral blood. The clonotype originates from an older man with active or convalescent COVID-19. CDR3 bases: TGTGCCAGCAGTAAACAGGGGGCGGACACTGAAGCTTTCTTT. This gives the protein CASSKQGADTEAFF.